This T cell receptor (beta chain) was recovered during a study of a mutant IDH1 vaccine in newly diagnosed glioma. Study-level background: It was radiotherapy, temozolomide, or both that patients received previously, with most receiving both. General study results and limits: Immune responses induced by vaccination arose in about 93% of the patients. Pseudoprogression looked unconnected to shifts in top peripheral T cell clonotypes.

Time point reported: week 47, end of study. Vaccinated patients received 300 ug of mutant IDH1 20-mer peptide per dose, with topical imiquimod. Weeks 1, 3, 5, 7, 11, 15, 19 and 23 were when patients received their eight vaccinations. Germline CDR1 is MGHRA and CDR2 is YSYEKL. After removal of 3 bases from V and 3 bases from J, the junction contained 8 bases not matched to a gene. CDR3 length: 16 amino acids. The method was immunoSEQ multiplex PCR; TCRdb's version includes in-frame clones alone and lacks a portion of them. Of roughly 34,000 clones in the sample, 75% to 95% were seen once. Notes on this clone: The antigen remains unidentified.

The sample was PBMCs, taken from a glioma patient whose treatment included an IDH1 peptide vaccine. The chain links TRBV4-1 to TRBJ1-2; 9 bases fit TRBD1. The receptor's source is a woman in her thirties or forties with glioma. The CDR3 DNA is TGCGCCAGCAGCCAGGGACAGGGAAAGGAATACTATGGCTACACCTTC. It specifies CASSQGQGKEYYGYTF.